This entry is about one TCR beta chain. This specimen comes from a study of blood T cell repertoires in COVID-19. This CDR3 has 17 residues. Germline V gene data show CDR1 as SGHVS and CDR2 as FQNEAQ. V was shortened by 3 bases and J by 0 bases, with 15 bases between the two germline ends. Some clones are missing from TCRdb's copy, which holds only in-frame ones; the method was immunoSEQ multiplex PCR. The sample records approximately 52,000 clones, around nine tenths being singletons. This receptor was obtained from a human donor with active COVID-19. The donor label of this sample is uncertain. The V and J genes are TRBV7-8 and TRBJ1-5; D is undetermined. Sequencing was carried out using peripheral blood. The CDR3 sequence is CASSLGPAPSSNQPQHF. The CDR3 coding sequence is TGTGCCAGCAGCTTGGGCCCCGCTCCCTCTAGCAATCAGCCCCAGCATTTT. Variable domain in full (rest from reference TRBV7-8 and TRBJ1-5): GAGVSQSPRYKVAKRGQDVALRCDPISGHVSLFWYQQALGQGPEFLTYFQNEAQLDKSGLPSDRFFAERPEGSVSTLKIQRTQQEDSAVYLCASSLGPAPSSNQPQHFGDGTRLSIL.